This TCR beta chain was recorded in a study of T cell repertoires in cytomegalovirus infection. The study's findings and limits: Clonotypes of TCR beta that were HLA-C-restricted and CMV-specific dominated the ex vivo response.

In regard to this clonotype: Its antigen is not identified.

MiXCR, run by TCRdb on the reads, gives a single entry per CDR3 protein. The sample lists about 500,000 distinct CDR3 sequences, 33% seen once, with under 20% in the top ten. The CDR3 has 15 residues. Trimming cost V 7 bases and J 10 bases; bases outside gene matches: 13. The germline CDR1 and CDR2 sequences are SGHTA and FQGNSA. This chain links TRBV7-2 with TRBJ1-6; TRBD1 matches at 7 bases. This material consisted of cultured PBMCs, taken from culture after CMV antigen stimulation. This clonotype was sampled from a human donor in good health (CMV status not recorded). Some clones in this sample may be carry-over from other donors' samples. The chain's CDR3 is CASNPSGPTGSPLHF. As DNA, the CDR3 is TGTGCCAGCAACCCATCGGGGCCGACAGGGTCACCCCTCCACTTT.